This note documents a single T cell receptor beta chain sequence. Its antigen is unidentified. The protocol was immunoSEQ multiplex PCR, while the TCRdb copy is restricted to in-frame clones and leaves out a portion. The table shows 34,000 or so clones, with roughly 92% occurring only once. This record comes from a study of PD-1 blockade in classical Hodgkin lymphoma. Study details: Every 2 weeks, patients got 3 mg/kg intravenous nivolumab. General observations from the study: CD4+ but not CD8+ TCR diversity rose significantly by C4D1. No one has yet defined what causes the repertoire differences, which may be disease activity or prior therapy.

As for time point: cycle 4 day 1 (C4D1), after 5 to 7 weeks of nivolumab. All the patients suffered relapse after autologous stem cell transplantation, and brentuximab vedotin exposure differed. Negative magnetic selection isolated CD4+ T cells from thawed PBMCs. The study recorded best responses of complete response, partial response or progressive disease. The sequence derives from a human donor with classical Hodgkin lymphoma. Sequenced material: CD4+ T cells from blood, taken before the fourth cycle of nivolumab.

The CDR3 sequence: CASSIYDGQETQYF. In DNA, the CDR3 is TGTGCCAGTAGTATTTATGACGGCCAAGAGACCCAGTACTTC. The chain joins TRBV19 to TRBJ2-5; D is undetermined. The CDR3 totals 14 residues. Per the germline V gene, CDR1 is LNHDA and CDR2 is SQIVND (reference sequence). V gave up 3 bases and J gave up 1 base, with 9 bases separating them. Looking up the rest from reference TRBV19 and TRBJ2-5 gives the full variable domain: DGGITQSPKYLFRKEGQNVTLSCEQNLNHDAMYWYRQDPGQGLRLIYYSQIVNDFQKGDIAEGYSVSREKKESFPLTVTSAQKNPTAFYLCASSIYDGQETQYFGPGTRLLVL.